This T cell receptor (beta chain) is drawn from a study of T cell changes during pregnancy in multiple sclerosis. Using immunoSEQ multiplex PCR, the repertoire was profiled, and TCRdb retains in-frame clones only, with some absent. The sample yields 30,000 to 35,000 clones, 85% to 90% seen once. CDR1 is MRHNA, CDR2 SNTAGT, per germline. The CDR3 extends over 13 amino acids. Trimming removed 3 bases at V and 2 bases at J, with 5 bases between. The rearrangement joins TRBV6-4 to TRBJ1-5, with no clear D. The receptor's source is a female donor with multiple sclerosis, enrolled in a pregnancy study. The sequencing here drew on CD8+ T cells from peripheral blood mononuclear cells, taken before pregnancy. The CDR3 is CASSEEGNQPQHF. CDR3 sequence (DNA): TGTGCCAGCAGTGAGGAGGGCAATCAGCCCCAGCATTTT.